This T cell receptor (beta chain) was identified in a study of identical twins. The CDR3 spans 15 residues. V shed 3 bases, J shed 11 bases, and the junction held 12 bases outside the gene matches. Germline V lookup: CDR1 SGHKS, CDR2 YYEKEE (reference sequence). TCRdb recomputed calls from the 5' RACE reads with MiXCR, one row per CDR3 protein. The sample yields about 730,000 distinct CDR3 sequences, roughly 20% seen once. This sample also appeared in a second study, on T cells expressing NK-cell markers. That publication notes: Among the eight sequenced donors, seven tested HCMV-seropositive and one tested seronegative. Roughly 1.0-7.0% of CD8+ T cells in over five donors belonged to dominant NKG2C+ clonotypes. It is unclear if expanded NKG2C-expressing clones target HCMV antigens.

The clonotype comes from a woman aged 18-29 years in good health. The J gene is TRBJ2-7, the V gene TRBV5-5; 12 bases fit TRBD2. Sequencing input: PBMCs. CDR3 sequence: CASSSSGGATLGEYF. The CDR3 DNA sequence: TGTGCCAGCAGCTCTAGCGGGGGGGCCACTTTGGGGGAGTACTTC. The entire variable domain, with the rest obtained from reference TRBV5-5 and TRBJ2-7, is as follows: DAGVTQSPTHLIKTRGQQVTLRCSPISGHKSVSWYQQVLGQGPQFIFQYYEKEERGRGNFPDRFSARQFPNYSSELNVNALLLGDSALYLCASSSSGGATLGEYFGPGTRLTVT.